A selection of T cell receptor beta chains follows, all from one sample in a study of blood T cell repertoires in COVID-19. TCRdb keeps only in-frame clones here, not all; method: immunoSEQ multiplex PCR. The repertoire holds 200,000 to 300,000 clones, with around 84% as singletons. The sequencing input was peripheral blood. These receptors all come from a man between 35 and 55 years old who had recovered from COVID-19. Each CDR3 is given with its conserved first and last residue. D genes are given only for firm matches. Some rows have no size entry. The others give once, few or many, or a class for an expanded clone.

D gene	V gene	clone size	CDR3 length	J gene	CDR3 DNA	CDR3 protein
NA	TRBV18	NA	16	TRBJ2-2	TGTGCCAGCTCACCACGATCAGCGGATAACACCGGGGAGCTGTTTTTT	CASSPRSADNTGELFF
TRBD2	TRBV5-6	NA	18	TRBJ2-5	TGTGCCAGCAGCCACTGGGGCCTTCGCGGGAGATCCCAAGAGACCCAGTACTTC	CASSHWGLRGRSQETQYF
TRBD1	TRBV7-2	NA	13	TRBJ1-2	TGTGCCAGCAGCGTTGACAGGGTCGGGGGCTACACCTTC	CASSVDRVGGYTF
TRBD1	TRBV5-1	NA	15	TRBJ2-5	TGCGCCAGCAGCGCCGGGACAGGGGAAGGTGGGACCCAGTACTTC	CASSAGTGEGGTQYF
NA	TRBV30	NA	16	TRBJ1-4	TGTGCCTGGTCAAACTCTGTCGAGGGATTAAATGAAAAACTGTTTTTT	CAWSNSVEGLNEKLFF
TRBD1	TRBV7-6	NA	13	TRBJ1-2	TGTGCCAGCAGCCGGGACAGGAACTATGGCTACACCTTC	CASSRDRNYGYTF
NA	TRBV11-2	NA	16	TRBJ1-1	TGTGCCAGCAGCTCCGGGGGGCAAGCATTAGAGACTGAAGCTTTCTTT	CASSSGGQALETEAFF
NA	TRBV11-3	NA	14	TRBJ2-5	TGTGCCAGCAGCTTAGCTCGGGGTATTGAGACCCAGTACTTC	CASSLARGIETQYF
TRBD1	TRBV2	NA	14	TRBJ2-3	TGTGCCAGCAGGAGACAGGGTCAGGCAGATACGCAGTATTTT	CASRRQGQADTQYF
NA	TRBV30	NA	13	TRBJ2-1	TGTGCCTGGCGGCAGGGATCCTACAATGAGCAGTTCTTC	CAWRQGSYNEQFF
NA	TRBV6-2/TRBV6-3	NA	12	TRBJ2-3	TGTGCCAGCAGCCGCCAACTGGATACGCAGTATTTT	CASSRQLDTQYF
NA	TRBV18	NA	13	TRBJ2-5	TGTGCCAGCTCACCGACAGACCAAGAGACCCAGTACTTC	CASSPTDQETQYF
NA	TRBV7-2	NA	13	TRBJ1-6	TGTGCCAGCAGCTTAGTCCGCGGTTCACCCCTCCACTTT	CASSLVRGSPLHF
NA	TRBV18	NA	16	TRBJ2-1	TGTGCCAGCTCAGGGACCCCCGGGGGCTCCTACAATGAGCAGTTCTTC	CASSGTPGGSYNEQFF
NA	TRBV11-3	NA	15	TRBJ2-2	TGTGCCAGCAGCTTAGGCGGGGTACCCGTCGGGGAGCTGTTTTTT	CASSLGGVPVGELFF
NA	TRBV19	NA	16	TRBJ1-5	TGTGCCAGTAGTCCCCGGACATATAATAGCAATCAGCCCCAGCATTTT	CASSPRTYNSNQPQHF
NA	TRBV2	NA	12	TRBJ2-7	TGTGCCAGCAGTGAACAGGGGTACGAGCAGTACTTC	CASSEQGYEQYF
NA	TRBV13	NA	16	TRBJ1-5	TGTGCCAGCAGCTTAGGACAGGGCAATAGCAATCAGCCCCAGCATTTT	CASSLGQGNSNQPQHF
TRBD1	TRBV27	few	14	TRBJ1-1	TGTGCCAGCAGTTTAGACAGGGTGGCCACTGAAGCTTTCTTT	CASSLDRVATEAFF
NA	TRBV5-4	NA	14	TRBJ2-5	TGTGCCAGCAGCTTTGCGACTGCTCAAGAGACCCAGTACTTC	CASSFATAQETQYF
TRBD2	TRBV27	NA	17	TRBJ2-2	TGTGCCAGCAGTCCCCGGGGGGGCTTCGGGAACACCGGGGAGCTGTTTTTT	CASSPRGGFGNTGELFF
NA	TRBV7-6	NA	16	TRBJ2-1	TGTGCCAGCAGCTTATCCCAGGGTGGGCTTGCAACTGAGCAGTTCTTC	CASSLSQGGLATEQFF
NA	TRBV5-6	NA	14	TRBJ1-3	TGTGCCAGCAGCCCTCGGGGAGTCGGAAACACCATATATTTT	CASSPRGVGNTIYF
NA	TRBV7-9	NA	13	TRBJ1-1	TGTGCCAGCAGCATCCAGGGTACGAACGGGGCTTTCTTT	CASSIQGTNGAFF
NA	TRBV5-1	NA	13	TRBJ1-2	TGCGCCAGCAGCTTGGCCGACGGGGATGGCTACACCTTC	CASSLADGDGYTF
NA	TRBV19	NA	15	TRBJ1-5	TGTGCCAGTAGTATAGTACCGGGGTCAAATCAGCCCCAGCATTTT	CASSIVPGSNQPQHF
TRBD2	TRBV6-2/TRBV6-3	NA	12	TRBJ2-7	TGTGCCAGCAGCCGGACTAGTTACGAGCAGTACTTC	CASSRTSYEQYF
NA	TRBV7-9	NA	15	TRBJ1-1	TGTGCCAGCAGCCAAACCACAGAGGGGAACACTGAAGCTTTCTTT	CASSQTTEGNTEAFF
TRBD1	TRBV6-5	few	16	TRBJ1-2	TGTGCCAGCAGTTACTTACGGACAGGGGGGTCTTATGGCTACACCTTC	CASSYLRTGGSYGYTF
NA	TRBV19	NA	15	TRBJ1-5	TGTGCCAGTAGTATTGGTACAGGGCATGACCAGCCCCAGCATTTT	CASSIGTGHDQPQHF
NA	TRBV27	NA	14	TRBJ2-1	TGTGCCAGCAGTCCACTCCGCCGGGACAATGAGCAGTTCTTC	CASSPLRRDNEQFF
NA	TRBV6-5	NA	14	TRBJ1-5	TGTGCCAGCAGCTGGGGCCCACGGGATCAGCCCCAGCATTTT	CASSWGPRDQPQHF
NA	TRBV29-1	NA	11	TRBJ1-1	TGCAGCGTTGCCGGGAAGACTGAAGCTTTCTTT	CSVAGKTEAFF
NA	TRBV2	NA	13	TRBJ2-2	TGTGCCAGCACTACAGGGTACACCGGGGAGCTGTTTTTT	CASTTGYTGELFF
TRBD2	TRBV3-1/TRBV3-2	NA	16	TRBJ2-3	TGTGCCAGCAGCCGGACTAGCGGGGGCCTCGGAGATACGCAGTATTTT	CASSRTSGGLGDTQYF
NA	TRBV5-1	NA	15	TRBJ2-7	TGCGCCAGCAGCAAAGACGGGACATACTCCTACGAGCAGTACTTC	CASSKDGTYSYEQYF
TRBD2	TRBV3-1/TRBV3-2	NA	16	TRBJ2-1	TGTGCCAGCAGCCAATTGAGCGGGAGCTCCTACAATGAGCAGTTCTTC	CASSQLSGSSYNEQFF
TRBD1	TRBV27	NA	16	TRBJ1-6	TGTGCCAGCAGTTCCTATAGACAGGGGGGTGTTTCACCCCTCCACTTT	CASSSYRQGGVSPLHF
TRBD1	TRBV6-2/TRBV6-3	NA	13	TRBJ1-2	TGTGCCAGCAGTCCGAGCCCCTGGACAGGGAGAACCTTC	CASSPSPWTGRTF
TRBD1	TRBV24-1	NA	16	TRBJ2-1	TGTGCCACCAGTGATCTCCCAGGACAGGGGAAGAATGAGCAGTTCTTC	CATSDLPGQGKNEQFF
NA	TRBV11-2	NA	13	TRBJ2-7	TGTGCCAGCAGCTTAGGAGGCAGCTACGAGCAGTACTTC	CASSLGGSYEQYF
TRBD2	TRBV7-2	NA	17	TRBJ2-1	TGTGCCAGCAGCTTAGTCAGGGCTAGCGGGAGTCCCAATGAGCAGTTCTTC	CASSLVRASGSPNEQFF
NA	TRBV12-3/TRBV12-4	NA	12	TRBJ1-2	TGTGCCAGCAGCCCGGACAGTTATGGCTACACCTTC	CASSPDSYGYTF
TRBD1	TRBV12-3/TRBV12-4	NA	13	TRBJ1-1	TGTGCCAGCAGTGACAGGGGGAACACTGAAGCTTTCTTT	CASSDRGNTEAFF
NA	TRBV30	NA	15	TRBJ1-4	TGTGCCTGGAACCCCGTGCCAGGATTGGCGGAAAAACTGTTTTTT	CAWNPVPGLAEKLFF
TRBD2	TRBV29-1	NA	15	TRBJ2-5	TGCAGCGTTGAGGGGACTAGCGGGGGGCAGGAGACCCAGTACTTC	CSVEGTSGGQETQYF
NA	TRBV3-1/TRBV3-2	NA	13	TRBJ2-3	TGTGCCAGCAGCCAAAACAGGGCCCCTCTTAGGTATTTT	CASSQNRAPLRYF
TRBD2	TRBV27	NA	19	TRBJ2-7	TGTGCCAGCAGTTTTGCGGTGAGGAGACTAGCGGGGACCTCCTACGAGCAGTACTTC	CASSFAVRRLAGTSYEQYF
TRBD1	TRBV7-9	NA	13	TRBJ2-7	TGTGCCAGCAGATCATACAGGGGAAACGAGCAGTACTTC	CASRSYRGNEQYF
NA	TRBV21-1	NA	16	TRBJ2-5	TGTGCCAGCAGCCTTCAATCACAGGGCCTGCAAGAGACCCAGTACTTC	CASSLQSQGLQETQYF